A single sample is the source of the 22 T cell receptor beta chains below, sequenced in a study of shared clonotypes between healthy human individuals (dated by TCRdb to the early 2020s). Library prep was done by the immunoSEQ multiplex PCR assay. Not all clones reach the TCRdb copy of this immuneACCESS table, which keeps in-frame sequences only. Checked studies attribute under half of the gap to unresolved V genes and leave the rest unexplained. This sample gives roughly 1.5 million clones in total; 95% to 99% of them show up just once. The leading ten clones occupy about 0.45% of the sample. The sequenced material came from naive CD4+ T cells sorted from blood. The meaning of the sample's cell subset or site label: CD45RA+ positively selected. Every receptor here comes from a man between 25 and 39 years old in good health.

Note on this clone: In the same sample, other DNA sequences code for this CDR3. The chain uses TRBV5-1 and TRBJ2-7, with a tentative D call TRBD2 (6 bases). The CDR3 contains 14 residues. Germline V gene data show CDR1 as SGHRS and CDR2 as YFSETQ. Trimming pared 3 bases from V and 0 bases from J, leaving 10 bases between. CDR3 DNA: TGCGCCAGCAGCTCGCCCGGGAGCTCCTACGAGCAGTACTTC. The encoded protein is CASSSPGSSYEQYF.

The chain has TRBV18 and TRBJ2-5; 11 nucleotides match TRBD2. This CDR3 contains 17 residues. Germline loops: CDR1 KGHSH, CDR2 LQKENI. The junction had 7 bases not matched to a gene; V was cut back by 1 base and J by 3 bases. CDR3 nucleotides: TGTGCCAGCTCACCACGTCTGGTACTAGCGGGAGAAGAGACCCAGTACTTC. Protein sequence: CASSPRLVLAGEETQYF. Drawing the rest from reference TRBV18 and TRBJ2-5, the complete variable domain is NAGVMQNPRHLVRRRGQEARLRCSPMKGHSHVYWYRQLPEEGLKFMVYLQKENIIDESGMPKERFSAEFPKEGPSILRIQQVVRGDSAAYFCASSPRLVLAGEETQYFGPGTRLLVL.

Only one count was recorded for this clone. V gene TRBV2 combines with J gene TRBJ2-1, with 7 nucleotides matching TRBD2. Trimming took 4 bases from V and 7 from J; bases not matched to a gene: 4. This CDR3 region has 13 residues. Germline CDR1 is SNHLY and CDR2 is FYNNEI. The CDR3 protein is CASSGTRSNEQFF. For the CDR3, the DNA is TGTGCCAGCAGTGGGACTAGATCAAATGAGCAGTTCTTC.

This chain links TRBV4-3 with TRBJ1-5; D gene uncertain. Germline V lookup: CDR1 LGHNA, CDR2 YSLEER. The CDR3 sequence is 13 residues long. V gave up 0 bases and J gave up 3 bases, with 3 bases separating them. Here the CDR3 reads CASSQDVNQPQHF. The CDR3 bases are TGCGCCAGCAGCCAAGATGTCAATCAGCCCCAGCATTTT.

The chain uses TRBV11-2 and TRBJ1-1; possibly TRBD1 for D (6 bases). Germline-derived CDR1 and CDR2 are SGHAT and FQNNGV. The CDR3 extends over 15 amino acids. Trimming left V 6 bases short and J 3 bases short, with 17 bases between. The chain's CDR3 is CASRIRQGYDTEAFF. CDR3 bases: TGTGCCAGCAGGATCCGGCAGGGGTACGACACTGAAGCTTTCTTT. The complete variable domain, with remaining parts taken from reference TRBV11-2 and TRBJ1-1, reads EAGVAQSPRYKIIEKRQSVAFWCNPISGHATLYWYQQILGQGPKLLIQFQNNGVVDDSQLPKDRFSAERLKGVDSTLKIQPAKLEDSAVYLCASRIRQGYDTEAFFGQGTRLTVV.

The chain employs TRBV7-3 and TRBJ2-6; TRBD1 might be the D (6 bases). CDR1 and CDR2 (germline): SGHTA, FQGTGA. Deletions cut 5 bases from V and 2 bases from J, with 13 bases between. The CDR3 contains 16 residues. CDR3 nucleotide sequence: TGTGCCAGCAGCCGCCTTGGGGGCACTGGGGCCAACGTCCTGACTTTC. Its protein is CASSRLGGTGANVLTF.

The chain has TRBV9 and TRBJ2-5, with D perhaps TRBD1 (5 bases). The CDR3 sequence is 13 residues long. Trimming removed 1 base from V and 3 bases from J, with 7 bases in between. CDR1 and CDR2 from the germline V gene are SGDLS and YYNGEE. CDR3 sequence: CASSVTGEETQYF. Here the CDR3 DNA reads TGTGCCAGCAGCGTAACAGGAGAAGAGACCCAGTACTTC.

The V gene is TRBV28, the J gene TRBJ1-2; no firm D call. The germline V gene has CDR1 MDHEN and CDR2 SYDVKM. V was trimmed by 5 bases and J by 2 bases, leaving 3 bases between them. This CDR3 is 11 amino acids long. The CDR3 nucleotides read TGTGCCAGCAGTAAGAACTATGGCTACACCTTC. The encoded protein is CASSKNYGYTF.

This chain joins TRBV11-2 and TRBJ2-7; TRBD2 might be the D (6 bases). Germline V lookup: CDR1 SGHAT, CDR2 FQNNGV. This CDR3 contains 17 residues. Deletions cut 2 bases from V and 4 bases from J, with 21 bases between. CDR3 in amino acids: CASSLNPLRDRSYEQYF. The DNA of the CDR3 is TGTGCCAGCAGCTTAAACCCCCTGCGGGACCGCAGTTACGAGCAGTACTTC.

This chain uses TRBV5-1 with TRBJ1-2, with no clear D. Trimming left V 0 bases short and J 6 bases short, with 9 bases between. The CDR3 is made up of 13 amino acids. Germline CDR1 SGHRS, CDR2 YFSETQ. The CDR3 coding sequence is TGCGCCAGCAGCTTGGAGGGATTGAATGGCTACACCTTC. Translating it yields CASSLEGLNGYTF.

V is TRBV6-5 and J is TRBJ2-3; D might be TRBD2 (6 bases). CDR3 length equals 15 residues. Trimming removed 7 bases from V and 6 bases from J, with 20 bases in between. The V gene's germline CDR1 is MNHEY and CDR2 SVGAGI. In DNA, the CDR3 is TGTGCCAGCACCCTGACTGGAGGGGCGTGGGATACGCAGTATTTT. Its translation is CASTLTGGAWDTQYF.

The chain uses TRBV6-1 and TRBJ2-2; perhaps TRBD2 as D (5 bases). The CDR3 has 15 amino acids. Trimming shortened V by 11 bases and J by 0 bases, and 16 bases separated the two germline ends. Germline values: CDR1 MNHNS, CDR2 SASEGT. The CDR3 sequence is CAGLSQDSNTGELFF. The CDR3 DNA reads TGTGCCGGGCTGTCCCAGGACTCGAACACCGGGGAGCTGTTTTTT.

The chain combines TRBV5-4 with TRBJ2-3, with D possibly being TRBD2 (5 bases). The CDR3 has 14 amino acids. Trimming pared 2 bases from V and 1 base from J, leaving 8 bases between. Germline lookup yields CDR1 SGHNT and CDR2 YYREEE (reference sequence). CDR3: CASSLAAGTDTQYF. CDR3 nucleotides: TGTGCCAGCAGCTTAGCGGCTGGCACAGATACGCAGTATTTT. Full variable domain (remainder filled in from reference TRBV5-4 and TRBJ2-3): ETGVTQSPTHLIKTRGQQVTLRCSSQSGHNTVSWYQQALGQGPQFIFQYYREEENGRGNFPPRFSGLQFPNYSSELNVNALELDDSALYLCASSLAAGTDTQYFGPGTRLTVL.

The count of this clone is one. V is TRBV5-1 and J is TRBJ2-6; perhaps TRBD1 as D (6 bases). The CDR3 has 15 residues. Germline V lookup: CDR1 SGHRS, CDR2 YFSETQ. Trimming cost V 5 bases and J 4 bases, with 13 bases left between them. The CDR3 sequence: CASRVGADGANVLTF. As DNA, the CDR3 is TGCGCCAGCAGGGTGGGGGCAGACGGGGCCAACGTCCTGACTTTC. Full variable domain (missing parts from reference TRBV5-1 and TRBJ2-6): KAGVTQTPRYLIKTRGQQVTLSCSPISGHRSVSWYQQTPGQGLQFLFEYFSETQRNKGNFPGRFSGRQFSNSRSEMNVSTLELGDSALYLCASRVGADGANVLTFGAGSRLTVL.

The chain combines TRBV29-1 with TRBJ2-1, with TRBD2 matching 7 bases. V dropped 0 bases and J dropped 3; count of bases not matched to a gene: 11. Germline CDR1 reads SQVTM; CDR2 reads ANQGSEA. CDR3 length: 17 amino acids. CDR3 sequence reads: CSVEDPLGGGSYNEQFF. The CDR3 nucleotides are TGCAGCGTTGAAGATCCTTTGGGTGGCGGGAGCTACAATGAGCAGTTCTTC.

The genes are TRBV5-5 and TRBJ2-7, with a tentative D call TRBD1 (6 bases). The CDR3 has 14 amino acids. Germline V lookup: CDR1 SGHKS, CDR2 YYEKEE (reference sequence). V gave up 4 bases and J gave up 7 bases, with 18 bases separating them. In DNA, the CDR3 is TGTGCCAGCAGCGCGGACAGAAGGTATCGAGAGCAGTACTTC. It yields the protein CASSADRRYREQYF.

This chain uses TRBV15 with TRBJ1-5; 8 bases are a match to TRBD1. Germline assignment: CDR1 LNHNV and CDR2 YYDKDF (reference sequence). Trimming at V came to 1 base and at J to 0 bases, leaving 2 bases not matched to a gene. The CDR3 length is 16 residues. The CDR3: CATSRGTGSSNQPQHF. Written as DNA, the CDR3 is TGTGCCACCAGCAGAGGGACAGGGAGTAGCAATCAGCCCCAGCATTTT.

The chain joins TRBV28 to TRBJ1-2; D remains ambiguous. Looked up from germline, CDR1 is MDHEN and CDR2 is SYDVKM. The CDR3 loop spans 11 amino acids. Trimming removed 6 bases from V and 5 bases from J, with 7 bases in between. The CDR3 nucleotides are TGTGCCAGCAGACTTGGGTATGGCTACACCTTC. Translating gives CASRLGYGYTF.

The gene calls are TRBV11-3 and TRBJ2-1; maybe TRBD1 (5 bases). V lost 1 base and J 3 bases, leaving 7 bases between the germline ends. The CDR3 sequence is 14 residues long. The germline CDR1 and CDR2 sequences are SGHNT and YENEEA. CDR3 bases: TGTGCCAGCAGCTTAGGGACATTCTACAATGAGCAGTTCTTC. This translates into CASSLGTFYNEQFF. Filled out from reference TRBV11-3 and TRBJ2-1, the complete variable domain reads EAGVVQSPRYKIIEKKQPVAFWCNPISGHNTLYWYLQNLGQGPELLIRYENEEAVDDSQLPKDRFSAERLKGVDSTLKIQPAELGDSAVYLCASSLGTFYNEQFFGPGTRLTVL.

CDR3: CASSFQGAYRETQYF. CDR3 sequence (DNA): TGTGCCAGCAGCTTTCAGGGGGCTTACAGAGAGACCCAGTACTTC. This chain joins TRBV7-8 and TRBJ2-5, with 8 bases lining up with TRBD1. Germline CDR1 reads SGHVS; CDR2 reads FQNEAQ. V was clipped by 3 bases and J by 4 bases; unmatched bases: 7. The CDR3 length is 15 residues.

The V gene is TRBV5-1, the J gene TRBJ1-2; D is ambiguous. Per the germline V gene, CDR1 is SGHRS and CDR2 is YFSETQ. The CDR3 totals 15 residues. V was clipped by 0 bases and J by 6 bases, with 15 bases between them. Written as DNA, the CDR3 is TGCGCCAGCAGCTTGGACCGTAGGACCCCAAATGGCTACACCTTC. Translated, it gives CASSLDRRTPNGYTF.

The chain employs TRBV10-1 and TRBJ2-3; D gene ambiguous. CDR1 WNHNN and CDR2 SYGVQD come from the germline V gene (reference sequence). Trimming cost V 1 base and J 4 bases, with 9 bases left between them. This CDR3 contains 14 residues. The CDR3, as DNA: TGCGCCAGCAGTGAGTGGCCGTTAGCAGATACGCAGTATTTT. Translating gives CASSEWPLADTQYF.